A single sample gave rise to the 17 T cell receptor beta chains below, sequenced in a study of blood T cell repertoires in COVID-19. Repertoires were generated with immunoSEQ multiplex PCR, while TCRdb's copy carries only in-frame clones and drops some. Of under 350,000 clones detected, 65% to 90% appear once; the ten largest clones hold 3.5% to 4.5%. The material sequenced was PBMCs or T cells enriched from blood (not recorded which). Receptors originate from a man younger than 40 who had recovered from COVID-19.

The chain couples TRBV6-6 to TRBJ1-2, with 9 bases that match TRBD1. The J segment lost 5 bases and the V segment lost 6 bases, leaving 7 bases of the junction unmatched. The CDR3 runs 14 residues. CDR1 is MNHNY, CDR2 SVGAGI, per germline (reference sequence). CDR3 sequence reads: CASRRGQGRYGYTF. Written as DNA, the CDR3 is TGTGCCAGCAGAAGGGGACAGGGACGTTATGGCTACACCTTC.

V and J are TRBV3-1 (or the pseudogene TRBV3-2) and TRBJ1-6; D gene unclear. The CDR3 has 14 amino acids. Germline V lookup: CDR1 LGHDT, CDR2 YNNKEL (reference sequence). V was trimmed by 6 bases and J by 6 bases, leaving 12 bases between them. The CDR3 loop reads CASRLRILNSPLHF. DNA of the CDR3: TGTGCCAGCAGGCTTCGTATACTTAATTCACCCCTCCACTTT.

The V gene is TRBV27, the J gene TRBJ1-1; a weak D match, TRBD1 (5 bases). CDR3 length equals 13 residues. Germline V gene data show CDR1 as MNHEY and CDR2 as SMNVEV (reference sequence). V lost 3 bases and J 4 bases, leaving 9 bases between the germline ends. In DNA, the CDR3 is TGTGCCAGCAGTTTTCCCGGGGGCACTGAAGCTTTCTTT. Its protein product is CASSFPGGTEAFF.

This clone was seen a single time. This chain links TRBV5-1 with TRBJ1-2; D is possibly TRBD1 (5 bases). The CDR3 extends over 14 amino acids. V was cut by 2 bases and J by 0 bases, with 8 bases left in between. Germline V lookup: CDR1 SGHRS, CDR2 YFSETQ. CDR3: CASSFQGTNYGYTF. CDR3 in DNA: TGCGCCAGCAGCTTCCAGGGAACTAACTATGGCTACACCTTC.

The V and J genes are TRBV4-1 and TRBJ2-3; maybe TRBD2 (6 bases). V gave up 4 bases and J gave up 4 bases, with 21 bases separating them. The CDR3 loop spans 17 amino acids. In germline, CDR1 is MGHRA, CDR2 YSYEKL. CDR3 protein: CASSPFSSGSGADTQYF. As DNA, the CDR3 is TGCGCCAGCAGCCCCTTCTCTTCCGGGAGTGGCGCAGATACGCAGTATTTT.

The rearrangement links TRBV11-3 to TRBJ2-2; TRBD2 aligns across 7 bases. Germline-derived CDR1 and CDR2 are SGHNT and YENEEA. The V and J ends lost 5 bases and 6 bases, in that order; junction bases with no gene match: 9. This CDR3 contains 15 residues. This chain's CDR3 is CASSTSGGVPGELFF. The CDR3 nucleotides are TGTGCCAGCAGCACCTCTGGGGGGGTCCCCGGGGAGCTGTTTTTT. Together with reference TRBV11-3 and TRBJ2-2, the CDR3 gives the full variable domain: EAGVVQSPRYKIIEKKQPVAFWCNPISGHNTLYWYLQNLGQGPELLIRYENEEAVDDSQLPKDRFSAERLKGVDSTLKIQPAELGDSAVYLCASSTSGGVPGELFFGEGSRLTVL.

The genes are TRBV11-2 and TRBJ1-2; 7 bases are a match to TRBD1. Germline V gene sequence: CDR1 SGHAT, CDR2 FQNNGV. V gave up 3 bases and J gave up 6 bases; unmatched junction bases: 10. This CDR3 has 15 residues. CDR3 in amino acids: CASSFDDRVGHGYTF. CDR3 bases: TGTGCCAGCAGCTTCGACGACAGGGTTGGTCATGGCTACACCTTC.

This clone was picked up a small number of times. This chain connects TRBV5-1 to TRBJ2-4, with 13 bases aligning to TRBD2. V lost 3 bases and J lost 5; bases outside the gene matches: 5. Germline V CDR1 and CDR2: SGHRS, YFSETQ. The CDR3 extends over 16 amino acids. DNA for the CDR3: TGCGCCAGCAGCTCGGGGACTAGCGGGATCGAAAACATTCAGTACTTC. Its protein product is CASSSGTSGIENIQYF.

The rearrangement joins TRBV12-3 or TRBV12-4 to TRBJ1-2; D unresolved. The CDR3 is 13 residues long. Trimming took 7 bases from V and 0 from J, leaving 9 bases between them. The CDR3 sequence is CASTEAPNYGYTF. The CDR3 nucleotides are TGTGCCAGCACCGAGGCTCCTAACTATGGCTACACCTTC.

The genes are TRBV14 and TRBJ1-2; D possibly corresponds to TRBD1 (5 bases). Germline V CDR1 and CDR2: SGHDN, FVKESK. The CDR3 covers 15 residues. V dropped 0 bases and J dropped 10 bases, with 18 bases sitting between them. The CDR3 spells CASSQDGISGGDYTF. The CDR3 bases are TGTGCCAGCAGCCAAGATGGGATCTCGGGGGGTGACTACACCTTC.

The chain employs TRBV12-3 or TRBV12-4 and TRBJ1-1, with D uncertain. Trimming removed 3 bases from V and 8 bases from J, with 10 bases in between. CDR3 length: 12 amino acids. CDR3 amino acids: CASSFARLEAFF. The CDR3 DNA is TGTGCCAGCAGTTTCGCGAGGCTGGAAGCTTTCTTT.

This sequence joins TRBV15 and TRBJ1-5; D gene unclear. The CDR3 spans 15 residues. The V end was cut by 0 bases, the J end by 0 bases, with 6 bases between. The V gene's germline CDR1 is LNHNV and CDR2 YYDKDF (reference sequence). The CDR3 region is CATSRDSGSNQPQHF. CDR3 DNA: TGTGCCACCAGCAGAGATTCCGGTAGCAATCAGCCCCAGCATTTT. Full variable domain (rest looked up from reference TRBV15 and TRBJ1-5): DAMVIQNPRYQVTQFGKPVTLSCSQTLNHNVMYWYQQKSSQAPKLLFHYYDKDFNNEADTPDNFQSRRPNTSFCFLDIRSPGLGDTAMYLCATSRDSGSNQPQHFGDGTRLSIL.

The chain is built from TRBV5-4 and TRBJ2-7, with 7 positions matching TRBD1. In germline, CDR1 is SGHNT, CDR2 YYREEE (reference sequence). The ends lost 4 bases at V and 0 bases at J; junction bases unmatched: 10. The CDR3 has 16 residues. The CDR3 DNA is TGTGCCAGCAGCCAACCCAAGACAGGGAGCTCCTACGAGCAGTACTTC. This sequence encodes CASSQPKTGSSYEQYF.

The DNA of the CDR3 is TGTGCCAGCAGCTCCCGACAGGGGGCGCGGGAGCAGTACTTC. Protein product: CASSSRQGAREQYF. The chain links TRBV7-2 to TRBJ2-7; 10 bases map to TRBD1. CDR1 is SGHTA, CDR2 FQGNSA, per germline. CDR3 length: 14 amino acids. The V gene end was trimmed by 4 bases and the J gene end by 7 bases; junction bases not matched to a gene: 7. Supplemented by reference TRBV7-2 and TRBJ2-7, the full variable domain reads GAGVSQSPSNKVTEKGKDVELRCDPISGHTALYWYRQSLGQGLEFLIYFQGNSAPDKSGLPSDRFSAERTGGSVSTLTIQRTQQEDSAVYLCASSSRQGAREQYFGPGTRLTVT.

This clone was observed a handful of times. V gene TRBV6-5 combines with J gene TRBJ2-1; D is unclear. V lost 0 bases and J 5 bases, leaving 8 bases between the germline ends. The CDR3 length is 14 residues. Germline CDR1 is MNHEY and CDR2 is SVGAGI. The CDR3 coding sequence is TGTGCCAGCAGTTACTCCGGGTCCCACAATGAGCAGTTCTTC. It encodes CASSYSGSHNEQFF.

V is TRBV7-9 and J is TRBJ2-2; 13 bases are a match to TRBD2. This CDR3 is built from 17 residues. Germline V CDR1 and CDR2: SEHNR, FQNEAQ (reference sequence). The J segment lost 4 bases and the V segment lost 5 bases, leaving 7 bases of the junction unmatched. In DNA, the CDR3 is TGTGCCAGCAGCCGGCCGGGACTAGCGGGATCCACCGGGGAGCTGTTTTTT. It translates to CASSRPGLAGSTGELFF. Together with reference TRBV7-9 and TRBJ2-2, the CDR3 gives the full variable domain: DTGVSQNPRHKITKRGQNVTFRCDPISEHNRLYWYRQTLGQGPEFLTYFQNEAQLEKSRLLSDRFSAERPKGSFSTLEIQRTEQGDSAMYLCASSRPGLAGSTGELFFGEGSRLTVL.

The gene calls are TRBV27 and TRBJ1-5; the D is unclear. The CDR3 contains 17 residues. Germline V lookup: CDR1 MNHEY, CDR2 SMNVEV (reference sequence). The V end lost 1 base, the J end lost 8 bases, and 21 bases lay between the germline ends. This CDR3 is CASSLLWDSGSPEPQHF. CDR3 coding DNA: TGTGCCAGCAGTTTATTGTGGGATTCGGGGTCCCCCGAGCCCCAGCATTTT.